This TCR beta chain emerged from a study of control samples from healthy donors and cancer patients. Produced via immunoSEQ multiplex PCR; TCRdb's table is partial and in-frame only. The top ten clones hold about 1.6% of a sample with roughly 200,000 clones, around 94% of them seen once. The sequence came from a man aged 45 to 65 in good health. The sample was blood.

CDR3: CASSLVGASGAFF. The CDR3 coding sequence is TGCGCCAGCAGCTTGGTTGGGGCGAGTGGGGCTTTCTTT. This chain joins TRBV5-1 and TRBJ1-1; tentative D call: TRBD1 (5 bases). This CDR3 is 13 amino acids long. Trimming cost V 0 bases and J 11 bases, with 14 bases left between them. The germline gives CDR1 SGHRS, CDR2 YFSETQ.